The rows below give T cell receptor beta chains drawn from one sample of a study of blood T cell repertoires in COVID-19. The table came from immunoSEQ multiplex PCR; TCRdb's copy has only in-frame clones and leaves some out. The sample yields fewer than 200,000 clones, less than 85% seen once. Sequencing used PBMCs or T cells enriched from blood (not recorded which). These receptors all stem from a woman aged 45-65 years who had recovered from COVID-19. The CDR3 runs from the conserved cysteine through the conserved F or W. A D gene is named only where the DNA matches it firmly.

CDR3 protein	D gene	J gene	V gene
CASSRTYSDGYTF	.	TRBJ1-2	TRBV28
CASSPTDTDTQYF	.	TRBJ2-3	TRBV6-5
CASSFGGLNTEAFF	.	TRBJ1-1	TRBV5-1
CASSLVSAGGPSYNEQFF	TRBD2	TRBJ2-1	TRBV5-1
CASSLSGEYIQYF	.	TRBJ2-4	TRBV7-9
CASTQGGSYNEQFF	.	TRBJ2-1	TRBV28
CASSLETGRRNTIYF	.	TRBJ1-3	TRBV11-2
CASSERQGQTDTQYF	.	TRBJ2-3	TRBV2
CASSLEAGNSPLHF	.	TRBJ1-6	TRBV5-1
CASSYAGGNTEAFF	.	TRBJ1-1	TRBV6-2/TRBV6-3
CASSLGDRGYGYTF	TRBD1	TRBJ1-2	TRBV5-1
CAWSVTVTQYF	.	TRBJ2-5	TRBV30
CSVEGGSGDTDTQYF	.	TRBJ2-3	TRBV29-1
CASSELLGVGGGQPQHF	.	TRBJ1-5	TRBV6-1
CASSLVPRINQPQHF	.	TRBJ1-5	TRBV7-2
CASSQLTSLDTQYF	TRBD2	TRBJ2-3	TRBV16
CASSYAAGGEQFF	TRBD2	TRBJ2-1	TRBV6-5
CASSAQTARGTGGLNGYTF	TRBD1	TRBJ1-2	TRBV9
CASSPVIGADTEAFF	.	TRBJ1-1	TRBV18